Described below is a single TCR beta chain sequence and its context. The antigen remains undetermined. TCRdb's table, derived via immunoSEQ multiplex PCR, lists solely in-frame clones and lacks some. This sample has tens of thousands of clones, with around 90% found just once. No infections or other immune events were documented during collection. These data come from a study of identifying expanded T cells in peripheral blood. Notes on the study in general: Roughly two-week clone count variance significantly increased as total template count grew. Over approximately two and four weeks, about 16.4 and 19 clones changed, versus around 1.1 between replicates.

Per the germline V gene, CDR1 is SNHLY and CDR2 is FYNNEI. The V gene lost 6 bases and the J gene lost 0 bases, with 12 bases spanning the gap. The CDR3 is 14 amino acids. Sequenced material: blood. The V gene is TRBV2, the J gene TRBJ2-7; no reliable D call. This clonotype was obtained from a person aged 18 to 75 in good health. Here the CDR3 DNA reads TGTGCCAGCAGAGCCCGAGAGAGCTCCTACGAGCAGTACTTC. Residues: CASRARESSYEQYF.